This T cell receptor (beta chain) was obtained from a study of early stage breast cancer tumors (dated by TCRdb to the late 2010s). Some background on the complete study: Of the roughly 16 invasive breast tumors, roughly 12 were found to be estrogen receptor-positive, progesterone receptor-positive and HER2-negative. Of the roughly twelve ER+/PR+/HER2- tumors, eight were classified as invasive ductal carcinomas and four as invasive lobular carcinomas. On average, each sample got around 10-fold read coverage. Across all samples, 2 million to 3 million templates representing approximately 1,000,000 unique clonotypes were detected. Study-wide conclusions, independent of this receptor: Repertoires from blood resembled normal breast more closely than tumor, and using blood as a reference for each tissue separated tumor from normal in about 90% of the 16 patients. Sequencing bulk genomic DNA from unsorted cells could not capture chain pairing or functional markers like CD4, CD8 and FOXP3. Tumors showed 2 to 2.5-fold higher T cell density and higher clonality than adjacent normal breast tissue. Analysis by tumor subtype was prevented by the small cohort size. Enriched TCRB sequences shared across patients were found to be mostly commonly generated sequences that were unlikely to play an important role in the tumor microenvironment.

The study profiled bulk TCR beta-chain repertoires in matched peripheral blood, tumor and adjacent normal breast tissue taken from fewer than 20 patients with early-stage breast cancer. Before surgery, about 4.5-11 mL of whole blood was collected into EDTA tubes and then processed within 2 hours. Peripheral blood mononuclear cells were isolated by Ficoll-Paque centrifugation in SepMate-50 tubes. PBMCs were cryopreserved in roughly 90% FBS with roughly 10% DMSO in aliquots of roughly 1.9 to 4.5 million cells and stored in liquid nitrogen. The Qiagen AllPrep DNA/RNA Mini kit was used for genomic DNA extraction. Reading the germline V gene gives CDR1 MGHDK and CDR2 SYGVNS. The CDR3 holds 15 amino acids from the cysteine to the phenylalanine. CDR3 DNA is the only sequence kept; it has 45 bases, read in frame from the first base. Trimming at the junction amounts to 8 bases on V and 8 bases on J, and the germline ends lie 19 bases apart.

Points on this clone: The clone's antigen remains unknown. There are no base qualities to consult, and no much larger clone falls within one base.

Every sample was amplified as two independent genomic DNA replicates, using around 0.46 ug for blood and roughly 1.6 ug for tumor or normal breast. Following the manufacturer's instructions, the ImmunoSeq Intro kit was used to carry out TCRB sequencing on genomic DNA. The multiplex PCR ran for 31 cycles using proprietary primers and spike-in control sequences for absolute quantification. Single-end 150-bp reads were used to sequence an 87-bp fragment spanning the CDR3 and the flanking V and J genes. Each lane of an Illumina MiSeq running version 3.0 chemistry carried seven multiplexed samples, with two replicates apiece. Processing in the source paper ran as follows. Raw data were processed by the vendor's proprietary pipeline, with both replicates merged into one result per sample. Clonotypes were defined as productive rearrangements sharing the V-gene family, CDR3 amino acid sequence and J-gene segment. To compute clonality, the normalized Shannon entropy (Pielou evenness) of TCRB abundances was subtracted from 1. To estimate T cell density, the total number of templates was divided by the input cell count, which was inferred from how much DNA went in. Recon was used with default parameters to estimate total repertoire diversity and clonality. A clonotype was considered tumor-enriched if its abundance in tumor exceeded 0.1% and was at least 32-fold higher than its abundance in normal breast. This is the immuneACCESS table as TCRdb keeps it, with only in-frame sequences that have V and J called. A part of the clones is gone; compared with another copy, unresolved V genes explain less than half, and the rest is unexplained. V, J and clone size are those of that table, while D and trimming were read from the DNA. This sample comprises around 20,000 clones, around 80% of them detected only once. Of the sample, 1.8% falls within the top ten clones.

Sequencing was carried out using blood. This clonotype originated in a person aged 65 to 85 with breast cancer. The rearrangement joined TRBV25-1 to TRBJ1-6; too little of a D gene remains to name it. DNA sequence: TGTGCCAGCGGCAAATCCGGGGTTTGGGATTCACCCCTCCACTTT. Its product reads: CASGKSGVWDSPLHF. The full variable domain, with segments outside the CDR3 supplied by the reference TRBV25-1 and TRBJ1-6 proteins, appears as EADIYQTPRYLVIGTGKKITLECSQTMGHDKMYWYQQDPGMELHLIHYSYGVNSTEKGDLSSESTVSRIRTEHFPLTLESARPSHTSQYLCASGKSGVWDSPLHFGNGTRLTVT.